This TCR beta chain was identified in a study of cytomegalovirus exposure and HLA in healthy donors. Study-wide points: Among CMV-associated TCR beta chains, most appeared HLA-restricted in a later analysis. The study listed about 150 cytomegalovirus-associated TCR beta chains.

Turning to this clone: Its antigen is still unknown.

Researchers ran the PCR with 60 Vbeta and 13 Jbeta primers. Using immunoSEQ multiplex PCR, the repertoire was profiled, and TCRdb retains in-frame clones only, with some absent. The data show about 98,000 clones, about 74% seen once. The sample was PBMCs. The sequence was obtained from a male donor in good health and CMV-seronegative.

CDR3 coding DNA: TGTGCCAGCAGTATAACACAGGGATTGGTCAATAATGAGCAGTTCTTC. It is translated as CASSITQGLVNNEQFF. The V gene is TRBV28, the J gene TRBJ2-1; tentatively, D is TRBD1 (6 bases). The germline V gene encodes CDR1 MDHEN and CDR2 SYDVKM. The CDR3 covers 16 residues. V lost 5 bases to trimming and J lost 7 bases, with 21 bases between them.